This T cell receptor (beta chain) stems from a study of cytomegalovirus exposure and HLA in healthy donors. General study results and limits: Donor immune exposure was known only as CMV serostatus. TCR beta V- and J-gene trimming, according to a later analysis, was linked to a missense DCLRE1C variant. The authors listed around 150 TCR beta chains as cytomegalovirus-associated.

Germline V gene lookup returns CDR1 SGHTA and CDR2 FQGNSA. V lost 4 bases, J lost 7 bases, and 7 bases lay in between. CDR3 length: 11 amino acids. Concerning this clone itself: The target antigen is unknown.

The PCR had 60 Vbeta and 13 Jbeta primers. Using immunoSEQ multiplex PCR, the repertoire was profiled, and TCRdb retains in-frame clones only, with some absent. The data contain fewer than 140,000 clones, about 76% of them singletons. This TCR came from a woman aged 45-65 years in good health and CMV-seropositive. J is TRBJ1-1 and V is TRBV7-2; D unresolved. Source material: PBMCs. The CDR3 bases are TGTGCCAGCAGCTCTAGCCGTGAAGCTTTCTTT. Translated, it gives CASSSSREAFF.